A selection of T cell receptor beta chains follows, all from one sample in a study of T cells in Graves' hyperthyroidism and ophthalmopathy. TCRdb re-called the multiplex PCR reads through MiXCR, storing one row per CDR3 protein. The data contain approximately 690,000 distinct CDR3 sequences, more than 20% of them singletons. Material for sequencing was blood. The receptors were sampled from a man younger than 45 with Graves' ophthalmopathy. The CDR3 runs from the conserved cysteine through the conserved F or W. The D gene is left open where the match is weak. Rows give clone size only sometimes, using once, few, many, or a class for an expanded clone.

v_call: TRBV27; clone_size: .; j_call: TRBJ2-1; d_call: TRBD2; cdr3_aa: CASSPPALAGGWNEQFF; cdr3_nt: TGTGCCAGCAGTCCGCCCGCCCTAGCGGGAGGGTGGAATGAGCAGTTCTTC
v_call: TRBV7-9; clone_size: many; j_call: TRBJ1-2; d_call: .; cdr3_aa: CASSLAGDGYTF; cdr3_nt: TGTGCCAGCAGCTTAGCAGGGGATGGCTACACCTTC
v_call: TRBV5-1; clone_size: few; j_call: TRBJ2-7; d_call: TRBD2; cdr3_aa: CASSLAGRAGEQYF; cdr3_nt: TGCGCCAGCAGCTTGGCGGGAAGAGCGGGAGAGCAGTACTTC
v_call: TRBV10-3; clone_size: .; j_call: TRBJ2-7; d_call: .; cdr3_aa: CAISDFTRSYEQYF; cdr3_nt: TGTGCCATCAGCGACTTCACTAGATCCTACGAGCAGTACTTC
v_call: TRBV7-8; clone_size: few; j_call: TRBJ2-7; d_call: .; cdr3_aa: CASSTKGPDSYEQYF; cdr3_nt: TGTGCCAGCAGCACAAAGGGGCCAGACTCCTACGAGCAGTACTTC
v_call: TRBV9; clone_size: few; j_call: TRBJ2-3; d_call: .; cdr3_aa: CASSDGQVTDTQYF; cdr3_nt: TGTGCCAGCAGCGACGGACAAGTCACAGATACGCAGTATTTT
v_call: TRBV7-2; clone_size: many; j_call: TRBJ1-1; d_call: TRBD1; cdr3_aa: CASSQFGQATEAFF; cdr3_nt: TGTGCCAGCAGCCAGTTCGGACAGGCCACTGAAGCTTTCTTT
v_call: TRBV5-1; clone_size: few; j_call: TRBJ2-5; d_call: .; cdr3_aa: CASSHLGDQETQYF; cdr3_nt: TGCGCCAGCAGCCACTTAGGGGATCAAGAGACCCAGTACTTC
v_call: TRBV6-2/TRBV6-3; clone_size: few; j_call: TRBJ2-1; d_call: .; cdr3_aa: CASSYLDSYNEQFF; cdr3_nt: TGTGCCAGCAGTTACCTCGACAGTTACAATGAGCAGTTCTTC
v_call: TRBV5-6; clone_size: .; j_call: TRBJ2-1; d_call: .; cdr3_aa: CASSGAETLWEQFF; cdr3_nt: TGTGCCAGCAGCGGAGCGGAGACCCTATGGGAGCAGTTCTTC
v_call: TRBV15; clone_size: .; j_call: TRBJ1-2; d_call: TRBD1; cdr3_aa: CATSTRQGAAVYGYTF; cdr3_nt: TGTGCCACCAGCACCCGACAGGGGGCGGCAGTCTATGGCTACACCTTC
v_call: TRBV18; clone_size: many; j_call: TRBJ2-3; d_call: .; cdr3_aa: CASSPALNTDTQYF; cdr3_nt: TGTGCCAGCTCACCAGCTCTTAACACAGATACGCAGTATTTT
v_call: TRBV9; clone_size: .; j_call: TRBJ2-2; d_call: .; cdr3_aa: CASSAGPHGELFF; cdr3_nt: TGTGCCAGCAGCGCAGGACCTCACGGGGAGCTGTTTTTT
v_call: TRBV7-9; clone_size: few; j_call: TRBJ2-3; d_call: TRBD2; cdr3_aa: CASSLASGGSTDTQYF; cdr3_nt: TGTGCCAGCAGCTTAGCTAGCGGGGGGAGCACAGATACGCAGTATTTT
v_call: TRBV28; clone_size: many; j_call: TRBJ1-2; d_call: TRBD1; cdr3_aa: CASRTGTLNYGYTF; cdr3_nt: TGTGCCAGCAGGACAGGGACCCTTAACTATGGCTACACCTTC
v_call: TRBV29-1; clone_size: .; j_call: TRBJ2-7; d_call: .; cdr3_aa: CSVKWGYEQYF; cdr3_nt: TGCAGCGTTAAATGGGGGTACGAGCAGTACTTC
v_call: TRBV7-3; clone_size: few; j_call: TRBJ2-3; d_call: .; cdr3_aa: CASASGGYTDTQYF; cdr3_nt: TGTGCCAGCGCTTCTGGAGGATACACAGATACGCAGTATTTT
v_call: TRBV20-1; clone_size: .; j_call: TRBJ2-7; d_call: .; cdr3_aa: CSARDTSTYEQYF; cdr3_nt: TGCAGTGCTAGAGATACTAGTACCTACGAGCAGTACTTC
v_call: TRBV11-2; clone_size: .; j_call: TRBJ2-2; d_call: .; cdr3_aa: CASSLPLMVTGELFF; cdr3_nt: TGTGCCAGCAGCTTACCCCTCATGGTCACCGGGGAGCTGTTTTTT
v_call: TRBV18; clone_size: many; j_call: TRBJ1-1; d_call: .; cdr3_aa: CASSPTRGVGPEAFF; cdr3_nt: TGTGCCAGCTCACCGACACGAGGGGTCGGTCCTGAAGCTTTCTTT
v_call: TRBV20-1; clone_size: few; j_call: TRBJ2-1; d_call: .; cdr3_aa: CSARWGSDYNEQFF; cdr3_nt: TGCAGTGCTAGATGGGGGAGTGACTACAATGAGCAGTTCTTC
v_call: TRBV28; clone_size: .; j_call: TRBJ1-2; d_call: .; cdr3_aa: CASSLVDGGGSYGYTF; cdr3_nt: TGTGCCAGCAGTTTAGTCGACGGGGGCGGGAGCTATGGCTACACCTTC
v_call: TRBV7-9; clone_size: .; j_call: TRBJ1-4; d_call: .; cdr3_aa: CASSSIRIGEKLFF; cdr3_nt: TGTGCCAGCAGCTCGATCCGAATAGGTGAAAAACTGTTTTTT
v_call: TRBV27; clone_size: few; j_call: TRBJ2-3; d_call: .; cdr3_aa: CASSSPLGTNTQYF; cdr3_nt: TGTGCCAGCAGTTCACCGTTGGGGACGAATACGCAGTATTTT
v_call: TRBV27; clone_size: many; j_call: TRBJ2-7; d_call: TRBD2; cdr3_aa: CASKYGGAAGEYEQYF; cdr3_nt: TGTGCCAGCAAGTATGGGGGCGCAGCGGGAGAGTACGAGCAGTACTTC
v_call: TRBV7-8; clone_size: many; j_call: TRBJ2-3; d_call: TRBD2; cdr3_aa: CASSLLTSGRTDTQYF; cdr3_nt: TGTGCCAGCAGCTTATTGACTAGCGGGAGAACAGATACGCAGTATTTT
v_call: TRBV6-1; clone_size: .; j_call: TRBJ2-5; d_call: .; cdr3_aa: CASKLKPGLTQETQYF; cdr3_nt: TGTGCCAGCAAGCTCAAACCGGGACTTACACAAGAGACCCAGTACTTC
v_call: TRBV12-3/TRBV12-4; clone_size: .; j_call: TRBJ2-2; d_call: TRBD2; cdr3_aa: CASSSRLAGGGELFF; cdr3_nt: TGTGCCAGCAGTTCCAGACTAGCGGGAGGCGGGGAGCTGTTTTTT
v_call: TRBV3-1; clone_size: few; j_call: TRBJ2-6; d_call: .; cdr3_aa: CASSRNAGDLVSGANVLTF; cdr3_nt: TGTGCCAGCAGCCGAAACGCAGGAGACCTCGTCTCTGGGGCCAACGTCCTGACTTTC
v_call: TRBV7-9; clone_size: .; j_call: TRBJ1-4; d_call: .; cdr3_aa: CASRGSPGKGETNEKLFF; cdr3_nt: TGTGCCAGCAGGGGTAGTCCCGGGAAAGGGGAAACTAATGAAAAACTGTTTTTT
v_call: TRBV7-9; clone_size: .; j_call: TRBJ2-1; d_call: TRBD2; cdr3_aa: CASSHTRVSGRGAYNEQFF; cdr3_nt: TGTGCCAGCAGCCACACTCGGGTTAGCGGGAGGGGGGCCTACAATGAGCAGTTCTTC
v_call: TRBV3-1; clone_size: .; j_call: TRBJ1-5; d_call: .; cdr3_aa: CASSQDTGNQPQHF; cdr3_nt: TGTGCCAGCAGCCAAGATACGGGGAATCAGCCCCAGCATTTT
v_call: TRBV30; clone_size: many; j_call: TRBJ1-2; d_call: .; cdr3_aa: CAWSRDNANYGYTF; cdr3_nt: TGTGCCTGGAGTCGGGACAACGCTAACTATGGCTACACCTTC
v_call: TRBV12-3/TRBV12-4; clone_size: .; j_call: TRBJ2-7; d_call: .; cdr3_aa: CASSSSEVYEQYF; cdr3_nt: TGTGCCAGCAGCTCATCTGAGGTCTACGAGCAGTACTTC
v_call: TRBV20-1; clone_size: .; j_call: TRBJ2-1; d_call: .; cdr3_aa: CSASPPYNEQFF; cdr3_nt: TGCAGTGCCTCACCACCATACAATGAGCAGTTCTTC
v_call: TRBV5-1; clone_size: many; j_call: TRBJ2-7; d_call: TRBD1; cdr3_aa: CASSLDGQGFYEQYF; cdr3_nt: TGCGCCAGCAGCTTGGATGGACAGGGTTTCTACGAGCAGTACTTC
v_call: TRBV4-1; clone_size: few; j_call: TRBJ1-3; d_call: TRBD1; cdr3_aa: CASSQDPGQGYLSGNTIYF; cdr3_nt: TGCGCCAGCAGCCAAGATCCCGGACAGGGGTACCTCTCTGGAAACACCATATATTTT
v_call: TRBV5-1; clone_size: few; j_call: TRBJ2-5; d_call: TRBD1; cdr3_aa: CASSLNRGPQETQYF; cdr3_nt: TGCGCCAGCAGCTTGAACAGGGGACCTCAAGAGACCCAGTACTTC
v_call: TRBV18; clone_size: few; j_call: TRBJ2-1; d_call: .; cdr3_aa: CASSTRTYNEQFF; cdr3_nt: TGTGCCAGCTCAACTCGGACTTACAATGAGCAGTTCTTC
v_call: TRBV7-2; clone_size: .; j_call: TRBJ2-6; d_call: .; cdr3_aa: CASSYRASGANVLTF; cdr3_nt: TGTGCCAGCAGTTACAGGGCCTCTGGGGCCAACGTCCTGACTTTC
v_call: TRBV5-1; clone_size: few; j_call: TRBJ2-2; d_call: .; cdr3_aa: CASTLRRNTGELFF; cdr3_nt: TGCGCCAGCACGCTGAGACGGAACACCGGGGAGCTGTTTTTT
v_call: TRBV2; clone_size: few; j_call: TRBJ2-1; d_call: TRBD1; cdr3_aa: CASSPGQAATDEQFF; cdr3_nt: TGTGCCAGCAGTCCCGGACAGGCAGCCACAGATGAGCAGTTCTTC
v_call: TRBV15; clone_size: .; j_call: TRBJ2-3; d_call: TRBD2; cdr3_aa: CATSPGLADTDTQYF; cdr3_nt: TGTGCCACCAGCCCAGGACTAGCGGACACAGATACGCAGTATTTT
v_call: TRBV24-1; clone_size: .; j_call: TRBJ2-1; d_call: .; cdr3_aa: CATSETRAVYNEQFF; cdr3_nt: TGTGCCACCAGTGAGACACGCGCGGTCTACAATGAGCAGTTCTTC
v_call: TRBV18; clone_size: .; j_call: TRBJ2-4; d_call: .; cdr3_aa: CASSPSDSVLAKNIQYF; cdr3_nt: TGTGCCAGCTCACCTTCGGACAGCGTACTAGCCAAAAACATTCAGTACTTC
v_call: TRBV6-5; clone_size: many; j_call: TRBJ1-5; d_call: .; cdr3_aa: CASSYEGGDNQPQHF; cdr3_nt: TGTGCCAGCAGTTACGAGGGGGGCGACAATCAGCCCCAGCATTTT
v_call: TRBV27; clone_size: .; j_call: TRBJ2-7; d_call: TRBD1; cdr3_aa: CASSLSGTGGTSSYEQYF; cdr3_nt: TGTGCCAGCAGTTTATCCGGGACAGGGGGCACCAGCTCCTACGAGCAGTACTTC
v_call: TRBV5-1; clone_size: few; j_call: TRBJ2-1; d_call: TRBD2; cdr3_aa: CASSLEPLAGGRDEQFF; cdr3_nt: TGCGCCAGCAGCTTGGAGCCACTAGCGGGAGGGAGGGATGAGCAGTTCTTC
v_call: TRBV6-1; clone_size: .; j_call: TRBJ2-4; d_call: TRBD2; cdr3_aa: CASSERGWREVNQNIQYF; cdr3_nt: TGTGCCAGCAGTGAAAGGGGCTGGCGGGAGGTAAACCAAAACATTCAGTACTTC
v_call: TRBV28; clone_size: few; j_call: TRBJ2-1; d_call: .; cdr3_aa: CASSLFLNEQFF; cdr3_nt: TGTGCCAGCAGTTTATTCTTAAATGAGCAGTTCTTC
v_call: TRBV28; clone_size: many; j_call: TRBJ2-1; d_call: .; cdr3_aa: CASSDTYSYNEQFF; cdr3_nt: TGTGCCAGCAGTGACACTTACTCCTACAATGAGCAGTTCTTC
v_call: TRBV30; clone_size: many; j_call: TRBJ2-1; d_call: TRBD2; cdr3_aa: CAWSRDAGGDNEQFF; cdr3_nt: TGTGCCTGGAGTCGTGATGCGGGAGGGGATAATGAGCAGTTCTTC
v_call: TRBV24-1; clone_size: .; j_call: TRBJ1-5; d_call: TRBD1; cdr3_aa: CATSGDSYQPQHF; cdr3_nt: TGTGCCACCAGTGGGGACAGCTATCAGCCCCAGCATTTT
v_call: TRBV20-1; clone_size: many; j_call: TRBJ1-1; d_call: TRBD1; cdr3_aa: CSGWRTGENTEAFF; cdr3_nt: TGCAGCGGGTGGAGGACAGGGGAGAACACTGAAGCTTTCTTT
v_call: TRBV28; clone_size: once; j_call: TRBJ2-1; d_call: .; cdr3_aa: CASSSPTREVFEGYYSEQFF; cdr3_nt: TGTGCCAGCAGTTCCCCCACGAGGGAAGTCTTCGAGGGGTACTACAGTGAGCAGTTCTTC
v_call: TRBV7-8; clone_size: many; j_call: TRBJ2-7; d_call: TRBD1; cdr3_aa: CASSPRDSGYEQYF; cdr3_nt: TGTGCCAGCAGCCCCCGGGACAGCGGCTACGAGCAGTACTTC
v_call: TRBV18; clone_size: many; j_call: TRBJ2-5; d_call: .; cdr3_aa: CASSPPGTPIRDF; cdr3_nt: TGTGCCAGCTCACCGCCCGGGACCCCCATCCGGGACTTC
v_call: TRBV19; clone_size: .; j_call: TRBJ1-5; d_call: .; cdr3_aa: CASSRGNRLNQPQHF; cdr3_nt: TGTGCCAGTAGTAGAGGGAACAGGCTCAATCAGCCCCAGCATTTT
v_call: TRBV27; clone_size: many; j_call: TRBJ2-7; d_call: .; cdr3_aa: CASSSRTGEQYF; cdr3_nt: TGTGCCAGCAGTTCCCGGACGGGGGAGCAGTACTTC